This is a list of T cell receptor beta chains from one sample in a study of cytomegalovirus exposure and HLA in healthy donors. Produced via immunoSEQ multiplex PCR; TCRdb's table is partial and in-frame only. This sample has 140,000 to 150,000 clones, with 75% found just once. The material sequenced was PBMCs. The receptors derive from a young man in good health and CMV-seronegative. Both conserved end residues are part of each CDR3. D genes are given only for firm matches. Size tells how often a clone was seen (once, few, many) or the class of an expanded clone, and some rows leave it out.

CDR3 DNA: TGCGCCAGCAGTGGACTAGCGGGAGAAACAGATACGCAGTATTTT
CDR3 protein: CASSGLAGETDTQYF
CDR3 length: 15
J gene: TRBJ2-3
clone size: few
D gene: TRBD2
V gene: TRBV10-2

CDR3 DNA: TGCAGCGTTGAAGAGGACACTGTGAACACTGAAGCTTTCTTT
CDR3 protein: CSVEEDTVNTEAFF
CDR3 length: 14
J gene: TRBJ1-1
clone size: -
D gene: -
V gene: TRBV29-1

CDR3 DNA: TGTGCCAGCAGTCACGGGGCAGGGGCACAGCCCCAGCATTTT
CDR3 protein: CASSHGAGAQPQHF
CDR3 length: 14
J gene: TRBJ1-5
clone size: few
D gene: -
V gene: TRBV6-6

CDR3 DNA: TGTGCCAGCAGAAGGGGACTAGCGGGAAGCTCCTACAATGAGCAGTTCTTC
CDR3 protein: CASRRGLAGSSYNEQFF
CDR3 length: 17
J gene: TRBJ2-1
clone size: -
D gene: TRBD2
V gene: TRBV28

CDR3 DNA: TGTGCCAGCAGCTTGGAGGGACAGGGTAGAGGGGGCTACACCTTC
CDR3 protein: CASSLEGQGRGGYTF
CDR3 length: 15
J gene: TRBJ1-2
clone size: many
D gene: TRBD1
V gene: TRBV5-4

CDR3 DNA: TGCGCCAGCAGCTCGATCGGACAGGGAGTAACCGGGGAGCTGTTTTTT
CDR3 protein: CASSSIGQGVTGELFF
CDR3 length: 16
J gene: TRBJ2-2
clone size: -
D gene: TRBD1
V gene: TRBV5-1

CDR3 DNA: TGTGCCAGCAGGACTCTAGCGGGGGGGTCTAGGGAGCAGTTCTTC
CDR3 protein: CASRTLAGGSREQFF
CDR3 length: 15
J gene: TRBJ2-1
clone size: -
D gene: TRBD2
V gene: TRBV7-9

CDR3 DNA: TGTGCCAGCAGCCCGGCCGACAGTTTTAATGAAAAACTGTTTTTT
CDR3 protein: CASSPADSFNEKLFF
CDR3 length: 15
J gene: TRBJ1-4
clone size: -
D gene: -
V gene: TRBV5-4

CDR3 DNA: TGTGCCAGCAGCCCACTCTCGGGACAGCCTACCGGGGAGCTGTTTTTT
CDR3 protein: CASSPLSGQPTGELFF
CDR3 length: 16
J gene: TRBJ2-2
clone size: -
D gene: TRBD1
V gene: TRBV7-9

CDR3 DNA: TGTGCCAGCAGTGGGGGACAGGGACAAGCTTTCTTT
CDR3 protein: CASSGGQGQAFF
CDR3 length: 12
J gene: TRBJ1-1
clone size: few
D gene: TRBD1
V gene: TRBV25-1

CDR3 DNA: TGTGCCATCAGAGGGGAGGGGGAGACCCAGTACTTC
CDR3 protein: CAIRGEGETQYF
CDR3 length: 12
J gene: TRBJ2-5
clone size: -
D gene: TRBD2
V gene: TRBV10-3

CDR3 DNA: TGTGCCAGCAGTGCGACAGGGGATTGGACTGAAGCTTTCTTT
CDR3 protein: CASSATGDWTEAFF
CDR3 length: 14
J gene: TRBJ1-1
clone size: -
D gene: TRBD1
V gene: TRBV6-4